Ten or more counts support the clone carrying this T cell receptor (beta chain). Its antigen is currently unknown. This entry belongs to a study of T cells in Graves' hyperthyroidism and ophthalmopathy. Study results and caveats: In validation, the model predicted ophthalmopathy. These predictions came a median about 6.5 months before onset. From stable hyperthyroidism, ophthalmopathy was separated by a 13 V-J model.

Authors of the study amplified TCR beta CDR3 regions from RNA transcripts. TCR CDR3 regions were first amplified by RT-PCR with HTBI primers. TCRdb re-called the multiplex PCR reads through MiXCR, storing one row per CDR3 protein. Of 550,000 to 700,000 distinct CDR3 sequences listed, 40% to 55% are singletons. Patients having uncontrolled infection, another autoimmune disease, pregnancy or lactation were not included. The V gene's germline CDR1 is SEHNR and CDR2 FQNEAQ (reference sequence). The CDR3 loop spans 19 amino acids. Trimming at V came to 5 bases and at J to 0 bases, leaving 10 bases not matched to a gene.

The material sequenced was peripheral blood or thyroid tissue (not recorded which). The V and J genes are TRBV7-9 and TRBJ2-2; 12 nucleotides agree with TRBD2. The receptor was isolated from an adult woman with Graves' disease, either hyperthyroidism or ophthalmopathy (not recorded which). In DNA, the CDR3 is TGTGCCAGCAGCCTTTCGACTAGCGGGAGAGCCGCGAACACCGGGGAGCTGTTTTTT. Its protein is CASSLSTSGRAANTGELFF.